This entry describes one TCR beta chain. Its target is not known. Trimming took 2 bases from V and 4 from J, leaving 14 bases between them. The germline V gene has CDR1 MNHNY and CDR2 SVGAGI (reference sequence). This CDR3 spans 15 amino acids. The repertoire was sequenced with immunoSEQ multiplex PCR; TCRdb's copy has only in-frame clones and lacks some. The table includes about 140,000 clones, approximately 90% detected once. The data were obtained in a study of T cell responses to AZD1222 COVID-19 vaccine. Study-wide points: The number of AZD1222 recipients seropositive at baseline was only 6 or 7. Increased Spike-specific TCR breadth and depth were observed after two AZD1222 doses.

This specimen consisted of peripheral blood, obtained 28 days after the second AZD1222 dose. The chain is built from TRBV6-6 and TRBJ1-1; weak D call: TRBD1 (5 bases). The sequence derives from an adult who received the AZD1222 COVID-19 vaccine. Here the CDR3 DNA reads TGTGCCAGCAGTTACCCTCACGGGGGGACCACTGAAGCTTTCTTT. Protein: CASSYPHGGTTEAFF.